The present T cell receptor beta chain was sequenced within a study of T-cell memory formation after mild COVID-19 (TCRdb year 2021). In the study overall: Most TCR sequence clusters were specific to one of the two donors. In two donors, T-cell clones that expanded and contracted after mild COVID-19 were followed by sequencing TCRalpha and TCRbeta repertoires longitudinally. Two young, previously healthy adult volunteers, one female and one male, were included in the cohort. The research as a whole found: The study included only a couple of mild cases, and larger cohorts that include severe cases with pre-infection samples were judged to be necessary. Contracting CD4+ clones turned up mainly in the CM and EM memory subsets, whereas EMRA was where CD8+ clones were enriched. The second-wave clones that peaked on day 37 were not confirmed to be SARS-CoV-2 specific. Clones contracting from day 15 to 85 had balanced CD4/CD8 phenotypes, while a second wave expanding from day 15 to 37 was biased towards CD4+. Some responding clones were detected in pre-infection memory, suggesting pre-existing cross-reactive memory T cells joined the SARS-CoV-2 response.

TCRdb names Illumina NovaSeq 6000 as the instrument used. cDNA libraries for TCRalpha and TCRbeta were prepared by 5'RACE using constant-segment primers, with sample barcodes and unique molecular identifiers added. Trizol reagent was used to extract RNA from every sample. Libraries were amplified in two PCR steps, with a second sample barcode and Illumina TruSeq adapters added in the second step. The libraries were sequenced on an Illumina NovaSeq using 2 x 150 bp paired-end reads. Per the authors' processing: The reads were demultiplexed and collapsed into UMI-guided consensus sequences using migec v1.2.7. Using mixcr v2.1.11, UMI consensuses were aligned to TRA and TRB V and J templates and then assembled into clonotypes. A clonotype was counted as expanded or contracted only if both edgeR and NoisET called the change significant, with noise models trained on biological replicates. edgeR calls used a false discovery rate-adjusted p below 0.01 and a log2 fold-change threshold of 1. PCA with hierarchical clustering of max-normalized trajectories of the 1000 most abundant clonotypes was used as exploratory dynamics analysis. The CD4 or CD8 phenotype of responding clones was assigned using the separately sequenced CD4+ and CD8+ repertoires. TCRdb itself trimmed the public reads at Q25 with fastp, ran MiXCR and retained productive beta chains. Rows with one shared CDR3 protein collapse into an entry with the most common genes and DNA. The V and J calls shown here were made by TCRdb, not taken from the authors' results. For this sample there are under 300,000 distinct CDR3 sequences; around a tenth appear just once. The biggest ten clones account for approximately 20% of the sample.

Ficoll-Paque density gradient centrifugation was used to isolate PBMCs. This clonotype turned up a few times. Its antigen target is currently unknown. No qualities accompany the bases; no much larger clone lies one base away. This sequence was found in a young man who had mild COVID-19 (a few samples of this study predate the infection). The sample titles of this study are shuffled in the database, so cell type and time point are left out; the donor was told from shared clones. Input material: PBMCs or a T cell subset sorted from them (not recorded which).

The CDR3 has the sequence CSVKGSLPGYTF. The DNA is as follows: TGCAGCGTCAAGGGATCTTTACCTGGCTACACCTTC. Rearrangement joined TRBV29-1 to TRBJ1-2; confidence is insufficient to name the D gene. The CDR3 has 12 amino acids, counting the end cysteine and phenylalanine. The CDR3 DNA has 36 bases and is translated from base 1. Based on the germline V gene, the CDR1 and CDR2 sequences are SQVTM and ANQGSEA. V gives up 6 bases and J gives up 7 bases, and the segment between their germline ends measures 15 bases.